These T cell receptor beta chains were read from a single sample in a study of identical twins. TCRdb processed the 5' RACE reads anew with MiXCR; each CDR3 protein has one entry. The sample lists 400,000 to 550,000 distinct CDR3 sequences; 20% to 25% were seen once. In addition, the sample was reused for a study of T cells expressing NK-cell markers.

The sequencing input was CD4+ T cells sorted from blood. The receptor set was obtained from a woman aged 18-29 years in good health. Both conserved end residues are part of each CDR3. A D gene is named only where the DNA matches it firmly. Part of the rows lack a size; the others show once, few, many or a class for expanded clones.

D,V,size,J,length,DNA,CDR3
TRBD2,TRBV7-3,many,TRBJ2-2,15,TGTGCCAGCAGCCGGACTAGCGCAAACACCGGGGAGCTGTTTTTT,CASSRTSANTGELFF
TRBD1,TRBV5-1,few,TRBJ2-2,15,TGCGCCAGCAGGAAAGAACAGGGGGCCAGCGGGGAGCTGTTTTTT,CASRKEQGASGELFF
.,TRBV20-1,.,TRBJ1-5,14,TGCAGTGCTTCGGACAGCGAGGCCAATCAGCCCCAGCATTTT,CSASDSEANQPQHF
TRBD1,TRBV20-1,.,TRBJ2-7,14,TGCAGTGCCACTCACGGGACAGGTGGGCCTTGGCAGTACTTC,CSATHGTGGPWQYF
.,TRBV5-5,many,TRBJ1-3,12,TGTGCCAGCAGTACAGAGGGAAACACCATATATTTT,CASSTEGNTIYF
.,TRBV9,few,TRBJ2-5,14,TGTGCCAGCAGCTGGGACCCTGGAGGAGGGACCCAGTACTTC,CASSWDPGGGTQYF
.,TRBV30,.,TRBJ2-5,13,TGTGCCTGGAGTGTACAGGGGAGGGGGACCCAGTACTTC,CAWSVQGRGTQYF
.,TRBV6-1,.,TRBJ1-5,13,TGTGCCAGCAGCTTGCAGTTGAATCAGCCCCAGCATTTT,CASSLQLNQPQHF
.,TRBV5-1,.,TRBJ2-1,17,TGCGCCAGCAGCTTGGTTTCAGGGGTCAACTCCTACAATGAGCAGTTCTTC,CASSLVSGVNSYNEQFF
.,TRBV5-6,.,TRBJ2-1,17,TGTGCCAGCCTCAGTTCGGTCGGGCCTACCAGAGACAATGAGCAGTTCTTC,CASLSSVGPTRDNEQFF
TRBD2,TRBV10-3,few,TRBJ2-1,19,TGTGCCATCAGTGAGTCTGGGACTAGCGGGCCAAGGCTCTACAATGAGCAGTTCTTC,CAISESGTSGPRLYNEQFF
TRBD2,TRBV3-1,.,TRBJ2-5,13,TGTGCCAGCAGCCACCTAGCGGGAGAGACCCAGTACTTC,CASSHLAGETQYF
TRBD2,TRBV29-1,many,TRBJ2-1,15,TGCAGCGTTGAAGGGGGGAGGGCCCTCTACAATGAGCAGTTCTTC,CSVEGGRALYNEQFF
.,TRBV21-1,few,TRBJ2-7,16,TGTGCCAGCAAGCCGACACCCGGTAATCCATCCTACGAGCAGTACTTC,CASKPTPGNPSYEQYF
.,TRBV5-1,.,TRBJ2-2,14,TGCGCCAGCAGCCAGGTGGTCAACACCGGGGAGCTGTTTTTT,CASSQVVNTGELFF
TRBD2,TRBV7-8,.,TRBJ2-3,17,TGTGCCAGCAGCTCTATCCCTAGCGGGAGTGGAACAGATACGCAGTATTTT,CASSSIPSGSGTDTQYF
.,TRBV20-1,few,TRBJ2-5,12,TGCAGTGCTAGTGGCAGTGGAGAGACCCAGTACTTC,CSASGSGETQYF
.,TRBV6-5,few,TRBJ2-7,14,TGTGCCAGCAGTTACTCCGCAACAGGGAACGAGCAGTACTTC,CASSYSATGNEQYF
TRBD1,TRBV2,few,TRBJ1-1,13,TGTGCCAGCAGGGATCAGGGGGCGACTGAAGCTTTCTTT,CASRDQGATEAFF
.,TRBV12-3/TRBV12-4,.,TRBJ2-3,15,TGTGCCAGCAGGCAAACTCGGGACCGCACAGATACGCAGTATTTT,CASRQTRDRTDTQYF
TRBD2,TRBV20-1,.,TRBJ2-3,14,TGCAGTGCTAGCTCGTTAGCGGGACGTGATACGCAGTATTTT,CSASSLAGRDTQYF
.,TRBV27,.,TRBJ2-7,9,TGTGCCAGCAGTTTTGGGCAGTACTTC,CASSFGQYF
.,TRBV14,few,TRBJ2-6,14,TGTGCCAGCGGAAAGAGTCTGGGGGCCAACGTCCTGACTTTC,CASGKSLGANVLTF
TRBD1,TRBV15,few,TRBJ1-1,14,TGTGCCACCAGCGCTCAGGGGGGGAACACTGAAGCTTTCTTT,CATSAQGGNTEAFF
TRBD1,TRBV30,.,TRBJ1-6,13,TGTGCCTTCCAAGGACAGGGAAATTCACCCCTCCACTTT,CAFQGQGNSPLHF
TRBD2,TRBV14,.,TRBJ2-7,15,TGTGCCAGCAGCCGACTAAGCGGGAGATTCAACGAGCAGTACTTC,CASSRLSGRFNEQYF
.,TRBV20-1,.,TRBJ2-2,17,TGCAGTGCTAGAGACCGACTGGTCGGGAGCAACACCGGGGAGCTGTTTTTT,CSARDRLVGSNTGELFF
TRBD2,TRBV10-3,.,TRBJ2-1,15,TGTGCCATCAGCCTGACTAGCGGGGGCTCAAATGAGCAGTTCTTC,CAISLTSGGSNEQFF
TRBD1,TRBV20-1,few,TRBJ2-7,14,TGCAGTGCTAGATCGGGGACAGGGGCCTACGAGCAGTACTTC,CSARSGTGAYEQYF
.,TRBV7-2,.,TRBJ2-1,16,TGTGCCAGCAGCTTAGAGGACTATAGCTCCTACAATGAGCAGTTCTTC,CASSLEDYSSYNEQFF
.,TRBV25-1,.,TRBJ1-1,14,TGTGCCAGCAGTGAGGACGGCCCGAACACTGAAGCTTTCTTT,CASSEDGPNTEAFF
.,TRBV12-3/TRBV12-4,few,TRBJ1-1,15,TGTGCCAGCAGTCCTCCCCTACATAGATACACTGAAGCTTTCTTT,CASSPPLHRYTEAFF
TRBD2,TRBV11-2,few,TRBJ2-7,19,TGTGCCAGCAGCTTAGGGGTGGGACTAGCGGGAGAACGGTCCTACGAGCAGTACTTC,CASSLGVGLAGERSYEQYF
.,TRBV20-1,once,TRBJ1-5,13,TGCAGTGCTAGAGATCCAGAGAATCAGCCCCAGCATTTT,CSARDPENQPQHF
.,TRBV7-6,few,TRBJ2-3,14,TGTGCCAGCAGCTTATTCCGGAGCACAGATACGCAGTATTTT,CASSLFRSTDTQYF
.,TRBV20-1,.,TRBJ2-5,13,TGCAGTGCTTATACAGGGATCCAAGAGACCCAGTACTTC,CSAYTGIQETQYF
TRBD1,TRBV2,.,TRBJ1-2,12,TGTGCCAGCGGACAGGGAGCCTATGGCTACACCTTC,CASGQGAYGYTF
.,TRBV5-1,.,TRBJ1-2,15,TGCGCCAGCAGCTCCGCACAGTTTGCTAACTATGGCTACACCTTC,CASSSAQFANYGYTF
TRBD2,TRBV29-1,.,TRBJ2-1,14,TGCAGCCAAAGGACTAGCGGGGGGGATGGTGAGCAGTTCTTC,CSQRTSGGDGEQFF
TRBD2,TRBV6-2/TRBV6-3,.,TRBJ2-1,15,TGTGCCAGCAGTCACGGGGGGGAATACTACAATGAGCAGTTCTTC,CASSHGGEYYNEQFF
TRBD1,TRBV20-1,.,TRBJ2-5,13,TGCAGTGCTACCCACAGGGGTGGGGAGACCCAGTACTTC,CSATHRGGETQYF
.,TRBV2,few,TRBJ1-5,13,TGTGCCAGCAGTGGTGAGGGACTTCAGCCCCAGCATTTT,CASSGEGLQPQHF
TRBD2,TRBV7-8,few,TRBJ2-3,18,TGTGCCAGCAGCCGAGGCCTAGCGGGAGTAACAGCTGGGTATACGCAGTATTTT,CASSRGLAGVTAGYTQYF
.,TRBV6-5,few,TRBJ1-5,15,TGTGCCAGCAGTTACTCGATATCTGGGACTCAGCCCCAGCATTTT,CASSYSISGTQPQHF
.,TRBV3-1,few,TRBJ1-2,14,TGTGCCAGCAGCCAACAGGGAAATCCCTATGGCTACACCTTC,CASSQQGNPYGYTF
.,TRBV5-1,.,TRBJ2-2,15,TGCGCCAGCAGCAAACCCCGGGGCAACACCGGGGAGCTGTTTTTT,CASSKPRGNTGELFF
.,TRBV2,.,TRBJ2-6,15,TGTGCCAGCAGTTTGGGGAGCCCTGGGGCCAACGTCCTGACTTTC,CASSLGSPGANVLTF
TRBD2,TRBV12-3/TRBV12-4,.,TRBJ2-1,15,TGTGCCAGCAGTTTCACTGCGGGAGATGTAAGTGAGCAGTTCTTC,CASSFTAGDVSEQFF
TRBD2,TRBV7-6,few,TRBJ2-2,18,TGTGCCAGCAGCTTACTAGCGGGGGGTCAAATGAACACCGGGGAGCTGTTTTTT,CASSLLAGGQMNTGELFF
.,TRBV7-6,.,TRBJ2-3,14,TGTGCCAGCAGCAGTCGACGGACCACAGATACGCAGTATTTT,CASSSRRTTDTQYF
.,TRBV10-3,.,TRBJ2-3,15,TGTGCCATCAGCCCCGGAACTACCCGCTCTAGCACGCAGTATTTT,CAISPGTTRSSTQYF
.,TRBV2,.,TRBJ1-1,16,TGTGCCAGCAGTGAATCGGGGCTTCCGGGAGGCACTGAAGCTTTCTTT,CASSESGLPGGTEAFF
.,TRBV12-3/TRBV12-4,.,TRBJ2-5,12,TGTGCCAGCAGTTCTGGCGGCGGGACCCAGTACTTC,CASSSGGGTQYF
.,TRBV2,few,TRBJ2-4,15,TGTGCCACCAGTAGCGAGCAGAGCCCCGAAAACATTCAGTACTTC,CATSSEQSPENIQYF
.,TRBV24-1,few,TRBJ2-1,13,TGTGCCACCAGTGAAACACCTAGCGCCCGGCAGTTCTTC,CATSETPSARQFF
.,TRBV7-2,few,TRBJ1-1,12,TGTGCCAGCAGCTTATGGGCCAGTGAAGCTTTCTTT,CASSLWASEAFF